This T cell receptor (beta chain) was recovered during a study of identical twins. Unique molecular identifiers were in the cDNA, with template-switch universal primer binding. MiXCR was run by TCRdb on the 5' RACE reads, yielding one entry per CDR3 protein. The table lists 460,000 or so distinct CDR3 sequences, 14% of them singletons, with about 0.53% in the top ten. This clonotype was detected only a few times. Its antigen is currently unknown. Germline loops: CDR1 SGHTA, CDR2 FQGNSA. This CDR3 has 14 amino acids. V was trimmed by 2 bases and J by 3 bases, leaving 11 bases between them. Study-wide findings and caveats: There was more out-of-frame TCR alpha sharing in monozygotic twins than models estimated. Zero-insertion analyses could be partly confounded by invariant MAIT and iNKT cells. Excess sharing between twins was weaker in beta out-of-frame sequences.

These data were also reused for a study on yellow fever vaccine responses in identical twins.

V usage is TRBV7-2 and J usage is TRBJ2-7; weak D call: TRBD2 (6 bases). The sequenced material came from CD4+ T cells sorted from blood. This sequence was found in a woman aged 18 to 35 in good health. The CDR3 DNA reads TGTGCCAGCAGCTTACAAGCGGGCAACTACGAGCAGTACTTC. Residues: CASSLQAGNYEQYF.